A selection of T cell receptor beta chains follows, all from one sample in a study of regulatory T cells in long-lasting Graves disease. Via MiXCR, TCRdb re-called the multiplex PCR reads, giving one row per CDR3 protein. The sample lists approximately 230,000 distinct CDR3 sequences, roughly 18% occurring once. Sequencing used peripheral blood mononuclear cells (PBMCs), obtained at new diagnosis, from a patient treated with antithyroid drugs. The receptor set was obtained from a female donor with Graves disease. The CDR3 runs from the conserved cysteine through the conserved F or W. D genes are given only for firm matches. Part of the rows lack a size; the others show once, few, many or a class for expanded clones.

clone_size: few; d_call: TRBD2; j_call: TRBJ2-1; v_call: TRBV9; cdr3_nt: TGTGCCAGCAGCGCCGTGGGGGGGGCTAGCGGGAGTGATGAGCAGTTCTTC; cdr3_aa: CASSAVGGASGSDEQFF
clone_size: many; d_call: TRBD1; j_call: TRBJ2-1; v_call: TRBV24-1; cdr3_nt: TGTGCCACCAGTGATACAGGGGGCGATAAGGTTGAGCAGTTCTTC; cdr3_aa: CATSDTGGDKVEQFF
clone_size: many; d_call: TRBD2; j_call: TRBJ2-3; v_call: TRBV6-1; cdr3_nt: TGTGCCAGCAGTGCCAGCGGGAGATCAGATACGCAGTATTTT; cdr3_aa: CASSASGRSDTQYF
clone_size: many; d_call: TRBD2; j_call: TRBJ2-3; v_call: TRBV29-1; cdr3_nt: TGCAGCGTTCTCGGCGGGAGGGCCACAGATACGCAGTATTTT; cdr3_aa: CSVLGGRATDTQYF
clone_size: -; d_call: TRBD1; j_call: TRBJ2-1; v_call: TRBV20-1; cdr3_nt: TGCAGTGCTAGAGTGTTAATGGACAGGGTCGGGGAGCAGTTCTTC; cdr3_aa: CSARVLMDRVGEQFF
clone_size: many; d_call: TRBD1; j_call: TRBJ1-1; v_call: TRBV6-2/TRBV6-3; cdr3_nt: TGTGCCAGCAGAACTTTAGCAGGGGGCGGCACTGAAGCTTTCTTT; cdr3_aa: CASRTLAGGGTEAFF
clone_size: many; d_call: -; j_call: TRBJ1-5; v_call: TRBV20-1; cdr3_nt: TGCAGTGCTAAACAGCGGTTTGATCAGCCCCAGCATTTT; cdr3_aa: CSAKQRFDQPQHF
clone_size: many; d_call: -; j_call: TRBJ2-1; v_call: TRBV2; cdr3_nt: TGTGCCAGCGGGGTAGGGAGGAAGTACAATGAGCAGTTCTTC; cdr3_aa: CASGVGRKYNEQFF
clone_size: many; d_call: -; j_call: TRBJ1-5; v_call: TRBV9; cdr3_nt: TGTGCCAGCAGACAGGGAGGGCAGCCCCAGCATTTT; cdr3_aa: CASRQGGQPQHF
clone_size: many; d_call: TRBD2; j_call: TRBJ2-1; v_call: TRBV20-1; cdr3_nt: TGCAGTGCTAGAGACATGGCTAGCGGGGCATACAATGAGCAGTTCTTC; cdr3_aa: CSARDMASGAYNEQFF
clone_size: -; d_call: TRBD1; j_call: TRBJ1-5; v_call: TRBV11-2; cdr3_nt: TGTGCCAGCAGCCCAAACAGGGGTCAGCCCCAGCATTTT; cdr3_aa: CASSPNRGQPQHF
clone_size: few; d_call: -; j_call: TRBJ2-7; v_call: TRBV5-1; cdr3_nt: TGCGCCAGCAGCTCGCAAGTTCGGAGCGAGCAGTACTTC; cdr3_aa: CASSSQVRSEQYF
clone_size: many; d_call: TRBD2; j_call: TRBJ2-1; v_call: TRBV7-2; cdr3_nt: TGTGCCAGCAGCTTTCCGTTGGGCGAGGGTCCTGGGAGGGGTGAGCAGTTCTTC; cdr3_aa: CASSFPLGEGPGRGEQFF
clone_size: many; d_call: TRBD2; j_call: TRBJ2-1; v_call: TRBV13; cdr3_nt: TGTGCCAGCAGCCCGCGGCTAGCGGGGTCCTACAATGAGCAGTTCTTC; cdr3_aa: CASSPRLAGSYNEQFF
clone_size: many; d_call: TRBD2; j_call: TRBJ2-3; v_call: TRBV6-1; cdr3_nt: TGTGCCAGCAGGACCGGGACTAGGGATACGCAGTATTTT; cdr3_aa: CASRTGTRDTQYF
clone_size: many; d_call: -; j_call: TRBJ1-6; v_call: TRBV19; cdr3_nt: TGTGCCAGTAGACGTATAGAGCCTAATAATTCACCCCTCCACTTT; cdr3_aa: CASRRIEPNNSPLHF
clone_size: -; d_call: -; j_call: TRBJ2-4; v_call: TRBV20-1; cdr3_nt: TGCGTTTCGTCGCCAGGACCCATAGCCAAAAACATTCAGTACTTC; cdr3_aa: CVSSPGPIAKNIQYF
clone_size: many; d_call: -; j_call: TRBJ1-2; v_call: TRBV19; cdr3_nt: TGTGCCAGTAGTTTCACGGGACAAGGGGTTTATGGCTACACCTTC; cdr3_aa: CASSFTGQGVYGYTF
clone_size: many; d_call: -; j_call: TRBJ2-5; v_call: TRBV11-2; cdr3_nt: TGTGCCAGCACCCAAGCCCAGACAGGTCGAGAGACCCAGTACTTC; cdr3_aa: CASTQAQTGRETQYF
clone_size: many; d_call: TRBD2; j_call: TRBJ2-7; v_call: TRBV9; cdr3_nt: TGTGCCAGCAGCCCGACGGGACTAGGCCTCTACGAGCAGTACTTC; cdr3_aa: CASSPTGLGLYEQYF
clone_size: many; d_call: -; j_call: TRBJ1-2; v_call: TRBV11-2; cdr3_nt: TGTGCCAGCAGCGCCCAGGCACGGGACTATGGCTACACCTTC; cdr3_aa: CASSAQARDYGYTF
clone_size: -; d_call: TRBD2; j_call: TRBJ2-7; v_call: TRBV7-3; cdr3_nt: TGTGCCAGCAGCTTTCTAAGCGGGAGGGCCGGGTACGAGCAGTACTTC; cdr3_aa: CASSFLSGRAGYEQYF
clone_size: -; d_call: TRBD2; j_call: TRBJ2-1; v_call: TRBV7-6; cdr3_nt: TGTGCCAGCAGCACCAGGACTAGCGGGAGGTCCTACAATGAGCAGTTCTTC; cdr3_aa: CASSTRTSGRSYNEQFF
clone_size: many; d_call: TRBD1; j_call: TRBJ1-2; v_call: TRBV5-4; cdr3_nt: TGTGCCAGCAGCTTCGAACAGGGGGGGATCTATGGCTACACCTTC; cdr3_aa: CASSFEQGGIYGYTF
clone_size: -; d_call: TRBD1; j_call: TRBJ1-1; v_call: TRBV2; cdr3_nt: TGTGCCAGCAGCATTGGACAGGGGTTGGGTGAAGCTTTCTTT; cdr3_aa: CASSIGQGLGEAFF
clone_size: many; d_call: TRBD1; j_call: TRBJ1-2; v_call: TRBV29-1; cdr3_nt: TGCAGCTCTGGGGAAGGACAGGGCAAAAACAACTATGGCTACACCTTC; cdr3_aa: CSSGEGQGKNNYGYTF
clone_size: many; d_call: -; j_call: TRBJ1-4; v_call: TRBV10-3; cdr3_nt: TGTGCCATCAGTGAACGGAAGGCTGAAAAACTGTTTTTT; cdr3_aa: CAISERKAEKLFF
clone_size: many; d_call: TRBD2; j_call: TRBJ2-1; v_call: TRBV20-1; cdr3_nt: TGCAGTGCTAGAGTCTTGGGACTAGCGGGAGATGAGCAGTTCTTC; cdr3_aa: CSARVLGLAGDEQFF
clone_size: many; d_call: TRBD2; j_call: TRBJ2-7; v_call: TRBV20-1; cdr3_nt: TGCAGTGCTACCTCGAGGGGCGGGAGCTACGAGCAGTACTTC; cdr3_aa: CSATSRGGSYEQYF
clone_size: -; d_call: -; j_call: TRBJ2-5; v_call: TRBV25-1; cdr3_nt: TGTGCCAGCACCCCAGGGGGGCAGGCGGAGACCCAGTACTTC; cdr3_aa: CASTPGGQAETQYF
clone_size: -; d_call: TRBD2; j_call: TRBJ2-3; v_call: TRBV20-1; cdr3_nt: TGCAGTGCTACGGGGGGTACTAGCACAGATACGCAGTATTTT; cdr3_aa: CSATGGTSTDTQYF
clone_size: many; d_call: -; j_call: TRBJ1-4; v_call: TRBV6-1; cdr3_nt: TGTGCCAGCAGTGACGCGGTGGGGACCCTCAATGAAAAACTGTTTTTT; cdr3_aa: CASSDAVGTLNEKLFF
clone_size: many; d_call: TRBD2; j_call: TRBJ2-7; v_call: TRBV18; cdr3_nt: TGTGCCAGCTCACCCCGGACTAGCGGTACCTCCTACGAGCAGTACTTC; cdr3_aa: CASSPRTSGTSYEQYF
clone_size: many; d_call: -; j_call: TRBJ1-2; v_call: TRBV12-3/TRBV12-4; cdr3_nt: TGTGCCAGCACCCACGGCGGAGATGGCTACACCTTC; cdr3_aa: CASTHGGDGYTF
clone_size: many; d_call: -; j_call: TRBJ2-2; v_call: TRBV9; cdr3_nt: TGTGCCAGCAGCGGGTCAACAGGGTTGGGAACCGGGGAGCTGTTTTTT; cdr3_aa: CASSGSTGLGTGELFF
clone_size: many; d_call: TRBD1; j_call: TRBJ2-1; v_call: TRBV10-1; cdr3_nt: TGCGCCAGCAGTGAGTCGGGGACAGGGGCTTGGAATGAGCAGTTCTTC; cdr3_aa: CASSESGTGAWNEQFF
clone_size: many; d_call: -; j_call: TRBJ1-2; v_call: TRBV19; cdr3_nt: TGTGCCAGTAGTATAGGACAAGGGGCTCGCGGCTACACCTTC; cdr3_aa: CASSIGQGARGYTF
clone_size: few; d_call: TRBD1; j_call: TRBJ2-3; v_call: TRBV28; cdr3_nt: TGTGCCAGCAAGACAGGGGGCGCCACAGATACGCAGTATTTT; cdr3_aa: CASKTGGATDTQYF
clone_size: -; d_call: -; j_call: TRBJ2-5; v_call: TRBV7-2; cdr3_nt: TGTGCCAGCAGCTTAGTCACAGGAGCCCGAGAGACCCAGTACTTC; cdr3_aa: CASSLVTGARETQYF
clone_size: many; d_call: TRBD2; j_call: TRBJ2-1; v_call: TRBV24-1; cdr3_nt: TGTGCCACCAGTGACCCGACTAGCGGGAGGACTTACAATGAGCAGTTCTTC; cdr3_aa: CATSDPTSGRTYNEQFF
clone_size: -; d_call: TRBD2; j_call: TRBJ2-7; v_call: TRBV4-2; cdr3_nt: TGTGCCAGCAGCCAAGATGTAGCGGGAGGCCCCAACGAGCAGTACTTC; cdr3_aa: CASSQDVAGGPNEQYF
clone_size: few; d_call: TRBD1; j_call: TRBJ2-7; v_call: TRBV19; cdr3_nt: TGTGCCAGTAGTAGATCTGGACAGGGAGTATCCTACGAGCAGTACTTC; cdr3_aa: CASSRSGQGVSYEQYF
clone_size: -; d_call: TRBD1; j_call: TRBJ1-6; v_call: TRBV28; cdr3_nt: TGTGCCAGCAGTGGACAGGTGCCACCCCTCCACTTT; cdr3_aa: CASSGQVPPLHF
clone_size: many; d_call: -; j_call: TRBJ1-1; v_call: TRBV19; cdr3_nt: TGTGCCAGCAGCCGTCCAATGAACACTGAAGCTTTCTTT; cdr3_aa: CASSRPMNTEAFF
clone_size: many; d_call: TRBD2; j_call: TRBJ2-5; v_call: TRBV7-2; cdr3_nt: TGTGCCAGCAGTTTGGGACTAGCGGGAGGGGGGGAGACCCAGTACTTC; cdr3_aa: CASSLGLAGGGETQYF
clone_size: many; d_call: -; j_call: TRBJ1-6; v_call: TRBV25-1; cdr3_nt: TGTGCCAGCAGTGAATATCTCCTTGGTAATTCACCCCTCCACTTT; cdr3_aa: CASSEYLLGNSPLHF
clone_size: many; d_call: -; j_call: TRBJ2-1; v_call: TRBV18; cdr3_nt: TGTGCCAGCTCACCTGTGGCCCAGGGCGGCAATGAGCAGTTCTTC; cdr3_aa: CASSPVAQGGNEQFF
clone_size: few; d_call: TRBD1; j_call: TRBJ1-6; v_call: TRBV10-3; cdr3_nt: TGTGCCATCGCCGGACAGGGGCCCCATTCACCCCTCCACTTT; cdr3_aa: CAIAGQGPHSPLHF